These 27 T cell receptor beta chains were sequenced from one sample in a study of blood T cell repertoires in COVID-19. TCRdb's table, derived via immunoSEQ multiplex PCR, lists solely in-frame clones and lacks some. The sample includes 200,000 to 250,000 clones, 84% of them seen just once. The sample was PBMCs or T cells enriched from blood (not recorded which). These TCRs come from a woman aged 40 to 50 who had recovered from COVID-19.

This sequence joins TRBV27 and TRBJ1-4; 9 bases align to TRBD1. This CDR3 region has 17 residues. CDR1 and CDR2 from the germline V gene are MNHEY and SMNVEV (reference sequence). V lost 8 bases to trimming and J lost 3 bases; unmatched junction nucleotides: 13. DNA for the CDR3: TGTGCCAGCGGTCCTAGAGACAGGGGGGGGGCTAATGAAAAACTGTTTTTT. This encodes CASGPRDRGGANEKLFF. Full variable domain (outside the CDR3, taken from reference TRBV27 and TRBJ1-4): EAQVTQNPRYLITVTGKKLTVTCSQNMNHEYMSWYRQDPGLGLRQIYYSMNVEVTDKGDVPEGYKVSRKEKRNFPLILESPSPNQTSLYFCASGPRDRGGANEKLFFGSGTQLSVL.

V is TRBV10-3 and J is TRBJ2-2, with a weak D call TRBD1 (7 bases). Germline V gives CDR1 ENHRY, CDR2 SYGVKD. Trimming shortened V by 6 bases and J by 6 bases, and 17 bases separated the two germline ends. The length of the CDR3 is 15 residues. Here the CDR3 reads CAIRAGQSTAGELFF. The DNA of the CDR3 is TGTGCCATCAGGGCGGGACAGAGCACCGCCGGGGAGCTGTTTTTT.

The rearrangement links TRBV21-1 to TRBJ2-7; the DNA was not used to check the table's D call, TRBD1. TRBV21-1 is a known pseudogene. This CDR3 is built from 14 residues. CDR3 sequence: CASSYRDIFYEQYV. CDR3 in DNA: TGTGCCAGCAGCTACCGGGACATCTTCTACGAGCAGTACGTC.

V is TRBV19 and J is TRBJ2-1, with 12 nucleotides matching TRBD2. This CDR3 is 15 amino acids long. The germline gives CDR1 LNHDA, CDR2 SQIVND (reference sequence). Losses at the gene ends were 3 bases for V and 8 bases for J; bases not matched to a gene: 5. Here the CDR3 DNA reads TGTGCCAGTAGTATGGGGCTAGCGGGAGGGCATGAGCAGTTCTTC. As protein: CASSMGLAGGHEQFF.

This CDR3 is CASRLSGGWDNEQFF. The CDR3, as DNA: TGTGCCAGCAGGCTTAGCGGGGGATGGGACAATGAGCAGTTCTTC. The chain carries TRBV28 and TRBJ2-1, with 9 nucleotides matching TRBD2. CDR3 length: 15 residues. Germline values: CDR1 MDHEN, CDR2 SYDVKM. With V trimmed by 6 bases and J by 5 bases, 8 bases remained unmatched.

The J gene is TRBJ2-1, the V gene TRBV6-1, with D tentatively TRBD2 (5 bases). Trimming took off 0 bases at V and 5 bases at J, with 11 bases between the two ends. The germline gives CDR1 MNHNS, CDR2 SASEGT. CDR3 length: 15 amino acids. The CDR3 loop is CASSEAGTGNNEQFF. The CDR3, as DNA: TGTGCCAGCAGTGAAGCAGGAACGGGGAACAATGAGCAGTTCTTC.

V and J are TRBV6-1 and TRBJ1-5, with a possible D match to TRBD1 (5 bases). V lost 2 bases to trimming and J lost 4 bases, with 15 bases between them. The CDR3 runs to 16 residues. The germline gives CDR1 MNHNS, CDR2 SASEGT. CDR3 coding DNA: TGTGCCAGCAGTGAATACGGGGGAACCACAAATCAGCCCCAGCATTTT. Encoded protein: CASSEYGGTTNQPQHF.

The gene calls are TRBV6-5 and TRBJ1-1; a possible D gene is TRBD1 (6 bases). The CDR3 extends over 15 amino acids. Looked up from germline, CDR1 is MNHEY and CDR2 is SVGAGI. V gave up 0 bases and J gave up 0 bases, with 8 bases separating them. The CDR3 loop is CASSYSQGMNTEAFF. DNA for the CDR3: TGTGCCAGCAGTTACTCCCAGGGGATGAACACTGAAGCTTTCTTT.

The rearrangement joins TRBV30 to TRBJ1-1, with 7 bases identical to TRBD1. With 1 base clipped from V and 5 bases from J, the junction kept 7 bases outside the gene matches. Germline CDR1 and CDR2: GTSNPN and SVGIG (reference sequence). This CDR3 has 14 amino acids. CDR3 sequence: CAWSGRQGWTEAFF. The CDR3 DNA follows: TGTGCCTGGAGTGGCAGACAGGGTTGGACTGAAGCTTTCTTT.

V is TRBV9 and J is TRBJ1-2, with 7 bases fitting TRBD1. Germline-derived CDR1 and CDR2 are SGDLS and YYNGEE. J gave up 4 bases and V 0 bases, and 6 bases lay outside the gene matches. CDR3 length equals 15 residues. This chain's CDR3 is CASSVGQGRGYGYTF. For the CDR3, the DNA is TGTGCCAGCAGCGTAGGACAGGGTAGGGGCTATGGCTACACCTTC.

The chain has TRBV21-1 and TRBJ2-7; the D segment call TRBD2 is taken from the table without a DNA check. TRBV21-1 is a listed pseudogene. The CDR3 runs to 14 residues. CDR3 DNA sequence: TGTGCCAGCCCCGGGGGGCTAGCGGCCTACGAGCAGTACGTC. Translated: CASPGGLAAYEQYV.

This clone was found a few times. The chain combines TRBV5-1 with TRBJ1-4; a possible D gene is TRBD1 (5 bases). Per the germline V gene, CDR1 is SGHRS and CDR2 is YFSETQ. V lost 2 bases, J lost 2 bases, and 7 bases lay in between. CDR3 size: 14 residues. The CDR3 coding sequence is TGCGCCAGCAGCTTCTCAGGGACTAATGAAAAACTGTTTTTT. Its translation: CASSFSGTNEKLFF.

The chain couples TRBV18 to TRBJ2-3, with 11 positions matching TRBD2. Losses at the gene ends were 4 bases for V and 2 bases for J; bases not matched to a gene: 5. The CDR3 sequence is 16 residues long. Germline V gene lookup returns CDR1 KGHSH and CDR2 LQKENI. CDR3 in DNA: TGTGCCAGCTCACGTGTGGGACTAGCGGTCACAGATACGCAGTATTTT. Its protein product is CASSRVGLAVTDTQYF.

This chain uses TRBV7-2 with TRBJ1-3, with D unresolved. Germline loops: CDR1 SGHTA, CDR2 FQGNSA. The CDR3 sequence is 14 residues long. Trimming left V 4 bases short and J 3 bases short, with 10 bases between. CDR3 in DNA: TGTGCCAGCAGCTCCCCGGAGGGTGGAAACACCATATATTTT. This gives the protein CASSSPEGGNTIYF.

This clone was seen only once. The chain employs TRBV11-3 and TRBJ2-3; 12 bases match TRBD2. The germline V gene encodes CDR1 SGHNT and CDR2 YENEEA. With V trimmed by 5 bases and J by 6 bases, 15 bases remained unmatched. This CDR3 spans 18 amino acids. The CDR3 DNA is TGTGCCAGCAGCCCTAGAGGTAGACTAGCGGGAGTCGGGGATACGCAGTATTTT. The encoded protein is CASSPRGRLAGVGDTQYF.

The V gene is TRBV30, the J gene TRBJ1-4; 7 positions match TRBD1. V was pared by 5 bases and J by 5 bases, with 5 bases of the junction left unmatched. The CDR3 loop spans 13 amino acids. CDR1 is GTSNPN, CDR2 SVGIG, per germline (reference sequence). The CDR3 coding sequence is TGTGCCTGGGCCCGGGACAGCAATGAAAAACTGTTTTTT. This translates into CAWARDSNEKLFF.

A note on this clone: Other nucleotide sequences in the sample specify the same CDR3. The rearrangement uses TRBV7-2 and TRBJ2-1; D gene uncertain. This CDR3 is built from 13 residues. From germline, CDR1 is SGHTA and CDR2 FQGNSA. Trimming removed 0 bases from V and 5 bases from J, with 5 bases in between. The CDR3 protein is CASSLARDNEQFF. The CDR3 DNA reads TGTGCCAGCAGCTTAGCCCGGGACAATGAGCAGTTCTTC.

This clone was counted between two and nine times. The chain combines TRBV25-1 with TRBJ2-1; D might be TRBD2 (6 bases). The V gene lost 6 bases and the J gene lost 3 bases, with 9 bases spanning the gap. This CDR3 is 13 amino acids long. From germline, CDR1 is MGHDK and CDR2 SYGVNS. Written as DNA, the CDR3 is TGTGCCAGCAGCCTAGCGAACTACAATGAGCAGTTCTTC. It specifies CASSLANYNEQFF.

The chain has TRBV15 and TRBJ1-1, with D possibly matching TRBD1 (5 bases). The CDR3 runs 17 residues. Germline CDR1 is LNHNV and CDR2 is YYDKDF (reference sequence). Trimming stripped 3 bases from V and 4 bases from J, with 21 bases between. CDR3 sequence reads: CATSREIYRGAVTEAFF. The CDR3 DNA follows: TGTGCCACCAGCAGGGAAATATATAGGGGTGCGGTCACTGAAGCTTTCTTT.

The chain has TRBV6-1 and TRBJ2-1; 12 bases align to TRBD2. The CDR3 runs to 16 residues. Germline CDR1 and CDR2: MNHNS and SASEGT. V shed 4 bases and J 6 bases; nucleotides not matched to a gene: 7. For the CDR3, the DNA is TGTGCCAGCAGTGGGCGGCTAGCGGGAGGGTTCAATGAGCAGTTCTTC. It translates to CASSGRLAGGFNEQFF.

As concerns this clone: The same CDR3 is also encoded by other DNA sequences in this sample. The chain employs TRBV19 and TRBJ2-7; 8 nucleotides align to TRBD2. The V and J ends lost 1 base and 4 bases, in that order; junction bases with no gene match: 3. This CDR3 is built from 14 residues. Looked up from germline, CDR1 is LNHDA and CDR2 is SQIVND (reference sequence). This CDR3 is CASSIAGGPYEQYF. CDR3 in DNA: TGTGCCAGTAGTATAGCGGGAGGGCCTTACGAGCAGTACTTC.

This chain joins TRBV5-6 and TRBJ2-6; no firm D call. Germline-derived CDR1 and CDR2 are SGHDT and YYEEEE. The CDR3 length is 15 residues. V was trimmed by 2 bases and J by 2 bases, leaving 8 bases between them. DNA of the CDR3: TGTGCCAGCAGCTTAGGAGATGCTGGGGCCAACGTCCTGACTTTC. Protein sequence: CASSLGDAGANVLTF.

The DNA for the CDR3 is TGTGCCAGCAGCGCAAGAGAGGGACTAGCGGGGAGCACAGATACGCAGTATTTT. This translates into CASSAREGLAGSTDTQYF. This chain connects TRBV9 to TRBJ2-3, with 13 bases matching TRBD2. The germline V gene encodes CDR1 SGDLS and CDR2 YYNGEE. J gave up 0 bases and V 3 bases, and 7 bases lay outside the gene matches. This CDR3 spans 18 amino acids.

A single count supports this clone. The CDR3 DNA reads TGTGCCAGCAGCCAAGCTCTTCCCTCGGACGAGCAGTACTTC. It yields the protein CASSQALPSDEQYF. The chain combines TRBV3-1 (or the pseudogene TRBV3-2) with TRBJ2-7; D not certain. Germline loops: CDR1 LGHDT, CDR2 YNNKEL (reference sequence). V lost 1 base and J 5 bases, leaving 12 bases between the germline ends. This CDR3 comprises 14 residues.

The rearrangement joins TRBV7-9 to TRBJ2-2; 8 nucleotides align to TRBD2. The V and J ends lost 0 bases and 5 bases, in that order; junction bases with no gene match: 5. Germline V gene lookup returns CDR1 SEHNR and CDR2 FQNEAQ (reference sequence). The CDR3 sequence is 16 residues long. The CDR3 nucleotides read TGTGCCAGCAGCTTAGCGAGTCCTAGCGGGACCGGGGAGCTGTTTTTT. Its protein is CASSLASPSGTGELFF.

The chain employs TRBV27 and TRBJ2-7; 10 bases agree with TRBD2. The CDR3 length is 17 residues. V lost 2 bases, J lost 0 bases, and 7 bases stayed unmatched. Germline CDR1 reads MNHEY; CDR2 reads SMNVEV (reference sequence). CDR3 nucleotide sequence: TGTGCCAGCAGTTTAAAACCCTCTAGCGGGAGCTCCTACGAGCAGTACTTC. This translates into CASSLKPSSGSSYEQYF.

The chain joins TRBV30 to TRBJ1-1, with D possibly being TRBD1 (6 bases). The germline gives CDR1 GTSNPN, CDR2 SVGIG (reference sequence). V lost 4 bases and J 4 bases, leaving 19 bases between the germline ends. The CDR3 length is 15 residues. For the CDR3, the DNA is TGTGCCTGGACCACCATACAGGGTGGGTCCACTGAAGCTTTCTTT. It is translated as CAWTTIQGGSTEAFF.